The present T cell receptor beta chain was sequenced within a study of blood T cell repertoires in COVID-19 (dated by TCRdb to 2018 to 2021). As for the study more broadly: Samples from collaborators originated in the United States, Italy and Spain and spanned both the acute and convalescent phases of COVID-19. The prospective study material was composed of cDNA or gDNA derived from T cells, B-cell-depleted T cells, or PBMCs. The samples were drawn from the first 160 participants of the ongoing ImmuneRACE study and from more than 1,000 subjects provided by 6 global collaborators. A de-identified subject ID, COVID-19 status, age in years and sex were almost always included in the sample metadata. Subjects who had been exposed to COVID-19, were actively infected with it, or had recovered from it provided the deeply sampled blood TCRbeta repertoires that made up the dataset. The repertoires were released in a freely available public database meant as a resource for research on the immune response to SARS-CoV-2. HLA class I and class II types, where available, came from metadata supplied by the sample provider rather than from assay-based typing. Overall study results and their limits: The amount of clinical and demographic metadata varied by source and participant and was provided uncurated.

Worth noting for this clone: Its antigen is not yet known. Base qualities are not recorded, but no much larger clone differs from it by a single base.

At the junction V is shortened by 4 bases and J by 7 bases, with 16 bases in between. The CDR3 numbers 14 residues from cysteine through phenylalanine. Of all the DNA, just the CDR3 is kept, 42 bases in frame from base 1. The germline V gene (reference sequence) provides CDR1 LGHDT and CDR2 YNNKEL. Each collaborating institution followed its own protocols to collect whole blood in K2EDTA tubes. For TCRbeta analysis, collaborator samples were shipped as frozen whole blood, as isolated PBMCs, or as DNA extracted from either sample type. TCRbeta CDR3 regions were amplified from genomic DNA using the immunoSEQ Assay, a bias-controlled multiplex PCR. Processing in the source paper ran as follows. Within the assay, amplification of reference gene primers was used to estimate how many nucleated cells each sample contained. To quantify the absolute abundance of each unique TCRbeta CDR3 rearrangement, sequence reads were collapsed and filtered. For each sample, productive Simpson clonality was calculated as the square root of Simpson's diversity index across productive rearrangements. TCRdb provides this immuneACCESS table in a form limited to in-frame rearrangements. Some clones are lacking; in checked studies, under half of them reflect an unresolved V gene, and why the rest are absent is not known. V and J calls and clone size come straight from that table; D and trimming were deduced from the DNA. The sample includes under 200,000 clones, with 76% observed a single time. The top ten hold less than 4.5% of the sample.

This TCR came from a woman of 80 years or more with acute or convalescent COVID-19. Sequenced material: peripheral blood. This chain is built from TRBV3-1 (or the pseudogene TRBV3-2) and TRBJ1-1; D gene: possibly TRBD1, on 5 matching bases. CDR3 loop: CASSLRAGVGEAFF. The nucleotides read TGTGCCAGCAGCCTCCGAGCGGGGGTGGGTGAAGCTTTCTTT.